The text below deals with one T cell receptor (beta chain). The CDR3 has 12 amino acids. The ends were cut back, 8 bases at V and 1 base at J, with 5 bases in the middle. Germline V gene lookup returns CDR1 MDHEN and CDR2 SYDVKM. The data were taken from a study of T-cell memory formation after mild COVID-19. Overall study: TCR clusters mostly belonged to single donors.

From the 5' RACE reads, TCRdb called clonotypes with MiXCR, one entry per CDR3 protein. This sample yields about 130,000 distinct CDR3 sequences, of which around a sixth are seen a single time; around 14% belongs to the top ten. The sample was PBMCs or a T cell subset sorted from them (not recorded which). The receptor was isolated from an adult woman who had mild COVID-19 (a few samples of this study predate the infection). Cell type and time point are not known. The J gene is TRBJ2-2, the V gene TRBV28; D is unclear. CDR3 nucleotide sequence: TGTGCCAGCCAGAGGAACACCGGGGAGCTGTTTTTT. Its protein product is CASQRNTGELFF.